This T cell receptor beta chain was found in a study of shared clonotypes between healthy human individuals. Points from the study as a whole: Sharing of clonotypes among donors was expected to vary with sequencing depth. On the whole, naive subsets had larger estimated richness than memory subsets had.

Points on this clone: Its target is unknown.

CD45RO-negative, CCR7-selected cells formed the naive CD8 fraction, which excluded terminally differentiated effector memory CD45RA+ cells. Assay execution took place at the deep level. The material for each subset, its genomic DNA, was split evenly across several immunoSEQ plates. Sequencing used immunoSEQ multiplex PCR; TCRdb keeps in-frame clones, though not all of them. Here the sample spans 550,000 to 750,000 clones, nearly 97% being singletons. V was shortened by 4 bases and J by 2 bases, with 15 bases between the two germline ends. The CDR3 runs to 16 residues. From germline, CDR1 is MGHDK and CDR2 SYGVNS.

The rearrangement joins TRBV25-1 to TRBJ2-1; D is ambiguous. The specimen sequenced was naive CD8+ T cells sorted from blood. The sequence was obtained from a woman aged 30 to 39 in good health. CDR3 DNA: TGTGCCAGCAGTGCCCCCCGTGGAGCCACCTACAATGAGCAGTTCTTC. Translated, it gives CASSAPRGATYNEQFF.